A selection of T cell receptor beta chains follows, all from one sample in a study of shared clonotypes between healthy human individuals. Profiled with immunoSEQ multiplex PCR; TCRdb holds only in-frame clones, not every one. The table has just over 2,000,000 clones, about 95% seen once. The source material was naive CD8+ T cells sorted from blood. The receptors shown here come from a man in his late teens or twenties in good health. CDR3s leave out the opening cysteine and the closing phenylalanine or tryptophan.

j_call: TRBJ2-3; v_call: TRBV27; cdr3_aa: ASNPGDSTDTQY
j_call: TRBJ1-1; v_call: TRBV25-1; cdr3_aa: ATSTGMNTEAF
j_call: TRBJ2-2; v_call: TRBV7-3; cdr3_aa: ASSLTRAGDTGELF
j_call: TRBJ2-1; v_call: TRBV13; cdr3_aa: ASSFSGGASSEQF
j_call: TRBJ1-5; v_call: TRBV27; cdr3_aa: ASSLWSGQPQH
j_call: TRBJ2-3; v_call: TRBV6-6; cdr3_aa: ASASTGPSTDTQY
j_call: TRBJ2-6; v_call: TRBV27; cdr3_aa: ASAQVKGANVLT
j_call: TRBJ1-2; v_call: TRBV5-1; cdr3_aa: ASGSDREEDYGYT
j_call: TRBJ2-4; v_call: TRBV6-1; cdr3_aa: ASSEWEREGGNIQY
j_call: TRBJ2-7; v_call: TRBV19; cdr3_aa: ASSFGLHYEQY
j_call: TRBJ2-7; v_call: TRBV9; cdr3_aa: ASSAGAGEQY
j_call: TRBJ2-7; v_call: TRBV7-2; cdr3_aa: ASSLVWDYEQY
j_call: TRBJ2-2; v_call: TRBV10-3; cdr3_aa: AIREGLAGITGELF
j_call: TRBJ1-6; v_call: TRBV9; cdr3_aa: ASSVGGQGGPLH
j_call: TRBJ2-7; v_call: TRBV7-2; cdr3_aa: ASSSGTVFYEQY
j_call: TRBJ2-2; v_call: TRBV6-5; cdr3_aa: ASSYDGLTGELF
j_call: TRBJ2-2; v_call: TRBV27; cdr3_aa: ASSFGPAGTGELF
j_call: TRBJ2-7; v_call: TRBV5-8; cdr3_aa: ASSLSTYEQY
j_call: TRBJ2-7; v_call: TRBV29-1; cdr3_aa: SVVGWGMTYEQY
j_call: TRBJ1-2; v_call: TRBV6-1; cdr3_aa: ASSEPLTGGYGYT
j_call: TRBJ2-7; v_call: TRBV6-1; cdr3_aa: ASSEGQLYEQY
j_call: TRBJ2-7; v_call: TRBV4-3; cdr3_aa: ASSQGLAEGSYEQY
j_call: TRBJ2-7; v_call: TRBV7-6; cdr3_aa: ASSLGQGPGVNEQY
j_call: TRBJ2-7; v_call: TRBV5-6; cdr3_aa: ASSETGESYEQY
j_call: TRBJ2-1; v_call: TRBV11-2; cdr3_aa: ASSHNEQF
j_call: TRBJ2-7; v_call: TRBV5-4; cdr3_aa: ASGAGRSYEQY
j_call: TRBJ2-7; v_call: TRBV28; cdr3_aa: ASSLGQEIPYEQY
j_call: TRBJ2-7; v_call: TRBV5-6; cdr3_aa: ASSLSLYEQY
j_call: TRBJ2-7; v_call: TRBV11-2; cdr3_aa: ASSSRTGFSYEQY
j_call: TRBJ2-1; v_call: TRBV4-3; cdr3_aa: ASSQDPGFRVGDNEQF
j_call: TRBJ2-7; v_call: TRBV15; cdr3_aa: ATSRDRFTGVYEQY
j_call: TRBJ2-2; v_call: TRBV7-9; cdr3_aa: ASSPDRGLVGELF
j_call: TRBJ2-3; v_call: TRBV9; cdr3_aa: ASSVGGGSSTDTQY
j_call: TRBJ2-7; v_call: TRBV11-1; cdr3_aa: ASSPWGNNEQY
j_call: TRBJ2-1; v_call: TRBV5-1; cdr3_aa: ASSLGQRGGSSYNEQF
j_call: TRBJ1-1; v_call: TRBV9; cdr3_aa: ASSPTANTEAF
j_call: TRBJ1-5; v_call: TRBV28; cdr3_aa: ASGFSSLGGYSGDQPQH
j_call: TRBJ1-4; v_call: TRBV19; cdr3_aa: ASSTLTGGFYEKLF
j_call: TRBJ2-7; v_call: TRBV27; cdr3_aa: ASSLLSGGLSYEQY
j_call: TRBJ2-7; v_call: TRBV27; cdr3_aa: ASSLGGDSFYEQY
j_call: TRBJ2-7; v_call: TRBV2; cdr3_aa: ASSDLDRTYEQY